This is a list of T cell receptor beta chains from one sample in a study of blood T cell repertoires in COVID-19. Data came from immunoSEQ multiplex PCR; TCRdb stores just in-frame clones and leaves some out. The sample holds approximately 440,000 clones, about 87% seen once. The sample taken for sequencing was peripheral blood. The source is a woman in her fifties or sixties with COVID-19, enrolled during active disease. Both conserved end residues are part of each CDR3. The order of the fields is V gene, CDR3 protein.

TRBV4-2	CASSPRQGATEAFF
TRBV18	CASSQEQGAENTEAFF
TRBV7-3	CASSREAPGNEQFF
TRBV27	CASGSTPYSNQPQHF
TRBV19	CASSQTGTSEPAKNIQYF
TRBV5-1	CASSLLQGQNTEAFF
TRBV24-1	CATSDSDFSNQPQHF
TRBV15	CATSRGGGPGETQYF
TRBV5-4	CASSPDRGPTNEKLFF
TRBV30	CAWSVEPGGQFF
TRBV7-3	CASSLDSLTDTQYF
TRBV5-4	CASSSGGQGRTGELFF
TRBV5-8	CASSLGRTEAFF
TRBV11-2	CASSWRQGFGTDTQYF
TRBV5-1	CASSLGGSSYEQYF
TRBV19	CASSRQSYGYTF
TRBV7-2	CASSRPGTSIADTQYF
TRBV6-5	CASSRVTGTDDEQYF
TRBV7-6	CASSFRSRANSPLHF
TRBV28	CASSLSGDTDTEAFF
TRBV6-6	CASSYRGETQYF
TRBV3-1/TRBV3-2	CASSQVLAPSYNEQFF
TRBV29-1	CSVPGQGDYEQYF
TRBV2	CASIRANEKLFF
TRBV15	CATSRDVGDSGNTIYF
TRBV29-1	CSVADREQEKLFF
TRBV3-1/TRBV3-2	CASSRDRAADTQYF